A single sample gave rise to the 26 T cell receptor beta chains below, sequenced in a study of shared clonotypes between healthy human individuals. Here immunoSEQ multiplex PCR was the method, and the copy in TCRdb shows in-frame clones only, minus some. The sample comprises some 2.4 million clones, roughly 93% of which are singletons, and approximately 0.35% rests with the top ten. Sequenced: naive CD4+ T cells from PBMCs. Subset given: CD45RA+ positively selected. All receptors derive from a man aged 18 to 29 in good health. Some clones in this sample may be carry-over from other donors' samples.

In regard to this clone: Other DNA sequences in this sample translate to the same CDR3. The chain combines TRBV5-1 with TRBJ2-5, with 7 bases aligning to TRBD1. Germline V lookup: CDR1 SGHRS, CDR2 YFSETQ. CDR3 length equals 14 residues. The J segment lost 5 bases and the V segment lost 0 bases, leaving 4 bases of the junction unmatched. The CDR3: CASSLGQGEETQYF. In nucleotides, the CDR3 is TGCGCCAGCAGCTTGGGCCAGGGGGAGGAGACCCAGTACTTC.

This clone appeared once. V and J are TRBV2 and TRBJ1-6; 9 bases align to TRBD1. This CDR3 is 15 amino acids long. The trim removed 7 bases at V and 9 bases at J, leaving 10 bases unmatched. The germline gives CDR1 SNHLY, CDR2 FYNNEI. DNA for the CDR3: TGTGCCAGCATCTTGACAGGGGGTTTGGGTTCACCCCTCCACTTT. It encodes CASILTGGLGSPLHF.

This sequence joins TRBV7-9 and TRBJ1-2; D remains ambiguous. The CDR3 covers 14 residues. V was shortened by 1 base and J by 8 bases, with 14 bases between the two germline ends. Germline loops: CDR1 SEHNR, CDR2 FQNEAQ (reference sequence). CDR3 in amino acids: CASSLVAGPWGYTF. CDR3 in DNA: TGTGCCAGCAGCTTAGTCGCAGGCCCCTGGGGCTACACCTTC.

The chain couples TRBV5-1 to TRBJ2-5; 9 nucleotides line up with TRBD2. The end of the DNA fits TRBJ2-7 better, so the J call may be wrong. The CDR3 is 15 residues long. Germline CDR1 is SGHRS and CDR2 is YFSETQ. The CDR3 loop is CASSLGLAGNYEQYF. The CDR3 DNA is TGCGCCAGCAGCTTGGGCCTAGCGGGAAACTACGAGCAGTACTTC.

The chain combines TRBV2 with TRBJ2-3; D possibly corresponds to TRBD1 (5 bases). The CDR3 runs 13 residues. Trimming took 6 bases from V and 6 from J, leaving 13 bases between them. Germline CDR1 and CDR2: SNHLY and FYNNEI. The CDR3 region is CASSRQGLDTQYF. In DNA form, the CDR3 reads TGTGCCAGCAGCCGTCAGGGTCTGGATACGCAGTATTTT.

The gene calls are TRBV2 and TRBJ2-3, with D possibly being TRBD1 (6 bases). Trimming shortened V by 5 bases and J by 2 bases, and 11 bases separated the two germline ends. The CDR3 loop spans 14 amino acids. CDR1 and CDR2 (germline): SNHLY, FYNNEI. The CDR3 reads CASSRTESTDTQYF. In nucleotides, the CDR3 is TGTGCCAGCAGTCGGACAGAGTCCACAGATACGCAGTATTTT.

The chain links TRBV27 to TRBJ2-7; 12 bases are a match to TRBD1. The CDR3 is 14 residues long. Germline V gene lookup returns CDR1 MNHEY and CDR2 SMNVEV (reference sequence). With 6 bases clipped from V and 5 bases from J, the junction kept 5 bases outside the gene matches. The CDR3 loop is CASSPRDRGHEQYF. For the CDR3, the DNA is TGTGCCAGCAGCCCTAGGGACAGGGGGCACGAGCAGTACTTC.

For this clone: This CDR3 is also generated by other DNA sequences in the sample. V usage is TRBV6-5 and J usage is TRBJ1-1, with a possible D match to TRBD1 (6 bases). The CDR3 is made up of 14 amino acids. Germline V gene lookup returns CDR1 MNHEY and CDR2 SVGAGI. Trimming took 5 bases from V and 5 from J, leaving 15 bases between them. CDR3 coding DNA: TGTGCCAGCAGTCCCCGGGGAGGGGGGACTGAAGCTTTCTTT. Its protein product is CASSPRGGGTEAFF.

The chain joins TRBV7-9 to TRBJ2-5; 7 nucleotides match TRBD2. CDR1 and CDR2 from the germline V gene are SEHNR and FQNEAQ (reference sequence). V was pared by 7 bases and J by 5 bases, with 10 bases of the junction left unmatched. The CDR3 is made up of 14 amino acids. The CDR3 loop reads CASTGGGPVETQYF. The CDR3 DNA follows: TGTGCCAGCACCGGGGGAGGGCCGGTGGAGACCCAGTACTTC.

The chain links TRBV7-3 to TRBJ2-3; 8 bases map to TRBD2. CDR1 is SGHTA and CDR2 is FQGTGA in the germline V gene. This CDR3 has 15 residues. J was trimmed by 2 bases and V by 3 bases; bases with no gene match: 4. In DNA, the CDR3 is TGTGCCAGCAGCTTCAACGGGAGGGCCACAGATACGCAGTATTTT. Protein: CASSFNGRATDTQYF.

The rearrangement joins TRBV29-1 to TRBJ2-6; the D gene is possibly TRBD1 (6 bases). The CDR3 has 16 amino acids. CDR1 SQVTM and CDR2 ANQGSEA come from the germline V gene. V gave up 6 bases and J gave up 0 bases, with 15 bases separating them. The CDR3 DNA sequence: TGCAGCGTCGAGGACAGCAGCCTCTCTGGGGCCAACGTCCTGACTTTC. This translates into CSVEDSSLSGANVLTF.

The CDR3 sequence: CASSVSGGTSNEQFF. The CDR3 DNA is TGTGCCAGCAGCGTATCTGGCGGGACTAGCAATGAGCAGTTCTTC. This sequence joins TRBV9 and TRBJ2-1; 8 nucleotides match TRBD2. The junction had 6 bases not matched to a gene; V was cut back by 1 base and J by 6 bases. Germline assignment: CDR1 SGDLS and CDR2 YYNGEE. This CDR3 spans 15 amino acids.

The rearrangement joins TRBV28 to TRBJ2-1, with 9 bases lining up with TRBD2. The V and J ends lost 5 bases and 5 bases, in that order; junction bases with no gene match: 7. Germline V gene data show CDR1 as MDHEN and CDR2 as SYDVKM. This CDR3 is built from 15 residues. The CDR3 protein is CASSIPSGTHNEQFF. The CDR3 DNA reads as TGTGCCAGCAGTATCCCTAGCGGGACCCACAATGAGCAGTTCTTC. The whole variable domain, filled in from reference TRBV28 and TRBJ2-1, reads DVKVTQSSRYLVKRTGEKVFLECVQDMDHENMFWYRQDPGLGLRLIYFSYDVKMKEKGDIPEGYSVSREKKERFSLILESASTNQTSMYLCASSIPSGTHNEQFFGPGTRLTVL.

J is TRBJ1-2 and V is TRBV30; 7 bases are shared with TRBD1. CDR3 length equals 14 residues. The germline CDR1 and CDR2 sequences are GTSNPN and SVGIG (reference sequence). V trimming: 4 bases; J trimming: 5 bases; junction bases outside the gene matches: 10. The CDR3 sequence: CAWKIEDRSYGYTF. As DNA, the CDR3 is TGTGCCTGGAAAATAGAGGACAGGAGTTATGGCTACACCTTC.

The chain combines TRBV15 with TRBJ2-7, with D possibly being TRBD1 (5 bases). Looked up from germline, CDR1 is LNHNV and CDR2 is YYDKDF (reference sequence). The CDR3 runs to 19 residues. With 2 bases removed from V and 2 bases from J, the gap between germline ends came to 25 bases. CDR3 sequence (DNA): TGTGCCACCAGCAGATCAGTAGCATGGACATTCTCGTTTCCCTACGAGCAGTACTTC. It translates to CATSRSVAWTFSFPYEQYF.

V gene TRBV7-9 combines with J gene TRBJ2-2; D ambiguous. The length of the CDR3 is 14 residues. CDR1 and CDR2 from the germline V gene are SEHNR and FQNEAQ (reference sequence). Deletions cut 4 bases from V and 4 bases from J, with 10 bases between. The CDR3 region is CASSSPPATGELFF. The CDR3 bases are TGTGCCAGCAGCTCCCCCCCCGCCACCGGGGAGCTGTTTTTT.

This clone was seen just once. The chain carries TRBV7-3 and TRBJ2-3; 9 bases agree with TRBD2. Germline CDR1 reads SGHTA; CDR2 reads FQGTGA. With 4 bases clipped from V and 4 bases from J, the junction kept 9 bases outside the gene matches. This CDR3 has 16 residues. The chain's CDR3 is CASSSHSGSLADTQYF. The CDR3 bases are TGTGCCAGCAGCTCCCATAGCGGGAGCTTGGCAGATACGCAGTATTTT.

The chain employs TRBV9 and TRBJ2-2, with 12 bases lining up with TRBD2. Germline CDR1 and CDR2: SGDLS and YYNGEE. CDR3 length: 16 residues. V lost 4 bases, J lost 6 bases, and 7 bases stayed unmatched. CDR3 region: CASSLPTSGSSGELFF. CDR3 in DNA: TGTGCCAGCAGCTTACCGACTAGCGGGAGCTCCGGGGAGCTGTTTTTT.

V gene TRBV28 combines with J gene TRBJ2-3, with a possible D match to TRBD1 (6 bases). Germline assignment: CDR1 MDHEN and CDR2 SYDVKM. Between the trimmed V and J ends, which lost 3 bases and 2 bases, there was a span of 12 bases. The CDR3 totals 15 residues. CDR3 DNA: TGTGCCAGCAGTTTCGCAGGGGTTACCACAGATACGCAGTATTTT. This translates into CASSFAGVTTDTQYF.

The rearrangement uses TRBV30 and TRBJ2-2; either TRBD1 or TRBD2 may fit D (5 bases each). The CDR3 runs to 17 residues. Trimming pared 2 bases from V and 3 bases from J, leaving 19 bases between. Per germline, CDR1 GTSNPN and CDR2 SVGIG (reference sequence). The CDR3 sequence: CAWSQLEGPGYTGELFF. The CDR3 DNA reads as TGTGCCTGGAGTCAGCTTGAGGGGCCTGGGTACACCGGGGAGCTGTTTTTT.

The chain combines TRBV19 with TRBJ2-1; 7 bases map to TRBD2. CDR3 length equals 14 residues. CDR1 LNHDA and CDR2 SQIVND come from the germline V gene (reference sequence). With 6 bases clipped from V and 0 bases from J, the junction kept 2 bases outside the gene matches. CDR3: CASRREFSYNEQFF. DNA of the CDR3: TGTGCCAGTAGGCGGGAGTTCTCCTACAATGAGCAGTTCTTC.

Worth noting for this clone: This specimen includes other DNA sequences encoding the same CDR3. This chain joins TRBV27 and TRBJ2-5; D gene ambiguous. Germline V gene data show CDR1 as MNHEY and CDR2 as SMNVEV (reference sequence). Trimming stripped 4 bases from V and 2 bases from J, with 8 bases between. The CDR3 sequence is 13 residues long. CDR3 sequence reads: CASSSRRQETQYF. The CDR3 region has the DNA TGTGCCAGCAGTTCCCGGAGACAAGAGACCCAGTACTTC.

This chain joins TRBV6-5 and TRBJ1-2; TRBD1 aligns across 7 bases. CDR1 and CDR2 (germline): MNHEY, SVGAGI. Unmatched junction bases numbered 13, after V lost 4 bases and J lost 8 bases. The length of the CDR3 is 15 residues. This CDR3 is CASSFAEKGADGYTF. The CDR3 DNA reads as TGTGCCAGCAGTTTCGCCGAGAAGGGGGCGGACGGCTACACCTTC.

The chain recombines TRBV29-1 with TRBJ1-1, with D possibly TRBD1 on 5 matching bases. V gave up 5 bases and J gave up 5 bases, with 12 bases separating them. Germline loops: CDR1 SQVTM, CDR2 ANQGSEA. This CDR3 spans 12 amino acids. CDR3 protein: CSVYDSGTEAFF. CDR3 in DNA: TGCAGCGTTTATGACAGTGGTACTGAAGCTTTCTTT.

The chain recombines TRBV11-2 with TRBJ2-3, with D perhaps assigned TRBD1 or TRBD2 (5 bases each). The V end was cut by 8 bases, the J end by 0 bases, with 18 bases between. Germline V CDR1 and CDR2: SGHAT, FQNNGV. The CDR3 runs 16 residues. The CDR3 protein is CASRNMRGASTDTQYF. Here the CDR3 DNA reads TGTGCCAGCCGTAATATGAGGGGAGCTAGCACAGATACGCAGTATTTT.

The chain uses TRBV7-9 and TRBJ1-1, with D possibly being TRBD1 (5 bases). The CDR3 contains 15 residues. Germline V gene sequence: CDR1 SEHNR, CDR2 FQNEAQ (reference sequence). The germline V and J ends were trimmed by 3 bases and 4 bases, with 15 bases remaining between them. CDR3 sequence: CASSLRSRGSTEAFF. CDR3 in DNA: TGTGCCAGCAGCTTGCGGTCTAGGGGATCCACTGAAGCTTTCTTT.